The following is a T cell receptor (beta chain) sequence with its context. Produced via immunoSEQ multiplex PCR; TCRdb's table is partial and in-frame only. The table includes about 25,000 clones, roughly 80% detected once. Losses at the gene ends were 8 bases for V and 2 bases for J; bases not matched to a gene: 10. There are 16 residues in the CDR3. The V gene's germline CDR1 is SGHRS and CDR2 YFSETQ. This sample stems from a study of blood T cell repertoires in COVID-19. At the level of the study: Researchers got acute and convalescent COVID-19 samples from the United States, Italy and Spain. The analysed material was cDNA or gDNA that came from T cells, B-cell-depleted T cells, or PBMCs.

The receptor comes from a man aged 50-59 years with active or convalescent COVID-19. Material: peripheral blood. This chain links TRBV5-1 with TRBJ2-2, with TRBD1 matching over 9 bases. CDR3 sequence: CASSERTGANTGELFF. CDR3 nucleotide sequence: TGCGCCAGTAGTGAGCGGACAGGGGCAAACACCGGGGAGCTGTTTTTT.